This entry concerns a single TCR beta chain. Antigen specificity is unknown. The sample comes from a study of PD-1 blockade in mismatch repair-deficient tumors. Across the study: Enrolled about 2013-2017, patients had progressing, pretreated mismatch repair-deficient cancers of 11 to 13 types. Study results and limitations: After pembrolizumab, tumor-resident clones rose rapidly, then generally contracted before radiologic responses.

The CDR3 has 16 amino acids. Germline lookup yields CDR1 MNHEY and CDR2 SVGAGI. The V segment lost 2 bases and the J segment 7 bases; nucleotides outside the gene matches: 9. TCRdb's table, derived via immunoSEQ multiplex PCR, lists solely in-frame clones and lacks some. In the table there are approximately 50,000 clones, around 82% of which are singletons. TCRs were sequenced from three patients responding to pembrolizumab. The sequence derives from an adult with mismatch repair-deficient cancer. The chain combines TRBV6-5 with TRBJ2-7; the match to TRBD2 covers 12 bases. This sample comprised peripheral blood, obtained 4 weeks after starting pembrolizumab. CDR3 coding DNA: TGTGCCAGCAGTTACCAGCGACTAGCGGGAGTGGGTGAGCAGTACTTC. Protein: CASSYQRLAGVGEQYF.